Reported below is one TCR beta chain. The antigen remains unidentified. These data are taken from a study of cytomegalovirus exposure and HLA in healthy donors. Whole-study findings and limits: Cytomegalovirus-associated TCR beta chains were listed, numbering approximately 150.

Germline V lookup: CDR1 SNHLY, CDR2 FYNNEI. The CDR3 is 15 residues long. Trimming cost V 7 bases and J 4 bases, with 17 bases left between them. It was with 60 Vbeta and 13 Jbeta primers that the PCR ran. The table came from immunoSEQ multiplex PCR; TCRdb's copy has only in-frame clones and leaves some out. This sample has more than 80,000 clones, with 69% found just once. The V call is TRBV2, the J call TRBJ2-1, with D possibly matching TRBD2 (7 bases). This TCR derives from a man in his fifties in good health and CMV-seronegative. Input material: PBMCs. The CDR3 sequence is CASIEQRGGYNEQFF. In DNA, the CDR3 is TGTGCCAGCATAGAACAGAGGGGGGGGTACAATGAGCAGTTCTTC.